The 22 T cell receptor beta chains given below trace back to one sample, sequenced in a study of cytomegalovirus exposure and HLA in healthy donors. The study ran its PCR with 60 Vbeta and 13 Jbeta primers. Data came from immunoSEQ multiplex PCR; TCRdb stores just in-frame clones and leaves some out. The table includes more than 140,000 clones, 75% detected once. Sequencing was done on a sample of PBMCs. Receptors were obtained from a man aged 35-49 years in good health and CMV-seronegative.

The chain carries TRBV29-1 and TRBJ2-3; tentative D call: TRBD2 (6 bases). Per the germline V gene, CDR1 is SQVTM and CDR2 is ANQGSEA. The CDR3 is 13 residues long. V gave up 6 bases and J gave up 2 bases, with 12 bases separating them. CDR3 coding DNA: TGCAGCGTCCTGGACTATACCACAGATACGCAGTATTTT. It is translated as CSVLDYTTDTQYF.

The J gene is TRBJ1-3, the V gene TRBV6-5, with D possibly being TRBD1 (5 bases). This CDR3 contains 15 residues. Germline V CDR1 and CDR2: MNHEY, SVGAGI. The V gene lost 6 bases and the J gene lost 6 bases, with 18 bases spanning the gap. CDR3 bases: TGTGCCAGCAGGCCCGGACGGGCGGGGACAAACACCATATATTTT. Amino acid sequence: CASRPGRAGTNTIYF.

The CDR3 DNA follows: TGCGCCAGCAGCTTGGGACTAAACACTGAAGCTTTCTTT. Translated: CASSLGLNTEAFF. The V and J genes are TRBV5-1 and TRBJ1-1; D ambiguous. This CDR3 is 13 amino acids long. CDR1 and CDR2 (germline): SGHRS, YFSETQ. The V end was cut by 0 bases, the J end by 2 bases, with 5 bases between.

The chain is built from TRBV9 and TRBJ2-3; 8 bases agree with TRBD1. There are 15 residues in the CDR3. The germline CDR1 and CDR2 sequences are SGDLS and YYNGEE. V was pared by 2 bases and J by 3 bases, with 5 bases of the junction left unmatched. The CDR3 DNA reads TGTGCCAGCAGCGTCTCAGGGGGCAAGACAGATACGCAGTATTTT. Protein sequence: CASSVSGGKTDTQYF.

This clone has a handful of counts. The sample has other DNA sequences that encode this CDR3 too. CDR3 protein: CASSREIGRNTEAFF. DNA of the CDR3: TGCGCCAGCAGCCGGGAAATAGGGAGGAATACTGAAGCTTTCTTT. The chain combines TRBV4-1 with TRBJ1-1; D remains ambiguous. The V and J ends lost 4 bases and 5 bases respectively, with 17 bases between them. Per germline, CDR1 MGHRA and CDR2 YSYEKL. The CDR3 consists of 15 residues.

This clone was counted between two and nine times. V is TRBV18 and J is TRBJ2-7; 8 positions match TRBD1. Germline-derived CDR1 and CDR2 are KGHSH and LQKENI. The length of the CDR3 is 15 residues. The V and J ends lost 6 bases and 2 bases, in that order; junction bases with no gene match: 9. CDR3 DNA: TGTGCCAGCTCTCAACTACAGGGGGGCCCCTACGAGCAGTACTTC. Protein: CASSQLQGGPYEQYF.

Turning to this clone: At one of its ends the junction is not consistent with the germline gene, which may arise from a read error. The rearrangement links TRBV28 to TRBJ1-2, with D possibly matching TRBD1 (5 bases). The CDR3 consists of 11 residues. Germline assignment: CDR1 MDHEN and CDR2 SYDVKM. The CDR3 sequence: CASSLEGTAYF. The CDR3 DNA follows: TGTGCCAGCAGTTTGGAGGGGACTGCATACTTC.

The V and J genes are TRBV28 and TRBJ2-2; D remains unclear. V lost 5 bases and J 0 bases, leaving 10 bases between the germline ends. CDR3 length: 15 residues. The germline V gene has CDR1 MDHEN and CDR2 SYDVKM. The CDR3 DNA reads TGTGCCAGCAGTACATCTGATACGAACACCGGGGAGCTGTTTTTT. It translates to CASSTSDTNTGELFF. Based on the CDR3 plus reference TRBV28 and TRBJ2-2, the full variable domain is DVKVTQSSRYLVKRTGEKVFLECVQDMDHENMFWYRQDPGLGLRLIYFSYDVKMKEKGDIPEGYSVSREKKERFSLILESASTNQTSMYLCASSTSDTNTGELFFGEGSRLTVL.

This chain uses TRBV7-2 with TRBJ2-7, with unresolved D. Per the germline V gene, CDR1 is SGHTA and CDR2 is FQGNSA. CDR3 length: 14 residues. Trimming left V 0 bases short and J 2 bases short, with 8 bases between. DNA for the CDR3: TGTGCCAGCAGCTTAGCGTCGCGGACCTACGAGCAGTACTTC. Its translation: CASSLASRTYEQYF.

The chain joins TRBV2 to TRBJ1-1; D gene uncertain. The CDR3 runs to 13 residues. The germline gives CDR1 SNHLY, CDR2 FYNNEI. The V and J ends lost 4 bases and 2 bases respectively, with 8 bases between them. CDR3 bases: TGTGCCAGCAGTGGGCCTGTCAACACTGAAGCTTTCTTT. Translated: CASSGPVNTEAFF.

The chain joins TRBV19 to TRBJ2-1, with no clear D. Trimming stripped 3 bases from V and 10 bases from J, with 13 bases between. This CDR3 is built from 13 residues. Germline CDR1 is LNHDA and CDR2 is SQIVND (reference sequence). The chain's CDR3 is CASSISRLSEQFF. CDR3 sequence (DNA): TGTGCCAGTAGTATTTCTCGGTTATCCGAGCAGTTCTTC. The complete variable domain, with remaining parts taken from reference TRBV19 and TRBJ2-1, reads DGGITQSPKYLFRKEGQNVTLSCEQNLNHDAMYWYRQDPGQGLRLIYYSQIVNDFQKGDIAEGYSVSREKKESFPLTVTSAQKNPTAFYLCASSISRLSEQFFGPGTRLTVL.

The V and J genes are TRBV4-1 and TRBJ2-7, with TRBD1 matching over 9 bases. Germline trimming cut 2 bases from V and 5 bases from J; bases unmatched to any gene: 7. Germline CDR1 reads MGHRA; CDR2 reads YSYEKL. The CDR3 length is 15 residues. Written as DNA, the CDR3 is TGCGCCAGCAGCCAAACCGGGACAGGGAAAAACGAGCAGTACTTC. It is translated as CASSQTGTGKNEQYF.

The rearrangement joins TRBV27 to TRBJ2-1, with TRBD1 identical over 9 bases. The CDR3 runs to 14 residues. Germline trimming cut 5 bases from V and 6 bases from J; bases unmatched to any gene: 5. Germline CDR1 is MNHEY and CDR2 is SMNVEV (reference sequence). The CDR3 DNA reads as TGTGCCAGCAGTCGGGACAGGGACACCAATGAGCAGTTCTTC. Protein product: CASSRDRDTNEQFF.

The V and J genes are TRBV9 and TRBJ2-5, with D perhaps matching TRBD2 (5 bases). Germline V gene sequence: CDR1 SGDLS, CDR2 YYNGEE. V shed 0 bases and J shed 5 bases, with 14 bases lying between them. The CDR3 is 15 amino acids. The CDR3 DNA sequence: TGTGCCAGCAGCGTAGAAGATGGGAGACGCGAGACCCAGTACTTC. Translating gives CASSVEDGRRETQYF.

The rearrangement uses TRBV10-1 and TRBJ1-2, with 7 bases aligning to TRBD1. This CDR3 spans 15 amino acids. In germline, CDR1 is WNHNN, CDR2 SYGVQD (reference sequence). The ends lost 2 bases at V and 8 bases at J; junction bases unmatched: 11. The CDR3 bases are TGCGCCAGCAGTGAGACCCGGACAGGATCCGCAGGCTACACCTTC. This codes for CASSETRTGSAGYTF.

The rearrangement uses TRBV2 and TRBJ1-5; TRBD1 matches at 11 bases. This CDR3 is 15 amino acids long. Germline V CDR1 and CDR2: SNHLY, FYNNEI. V lost 4 bases, J lost 5 bases, and 4 bases stayed unmatched. The CDR3 spells CASSGDRGRHQPQHF. The CDR3 DNA sequence: TGTGCCAGCAGTGGGGACAGGGGGAGGCATCAGCCCCAGCATTTT. Full variable domain (remainder filled in from reference TRBV2 and TRBJ1-5): EPEVTQTPSHQVTQMGQEVILRCVPISNHLYFYWYRQILGQKVEFLVSFYNNEISEKSEIFDDQFSVERPDGSNFTLKIRSTKLEDSAMYFCASSGDRGRHQPQHFGDGTRLSIL.

The rearrangement joins TRBV11-2 to TRBJ2-7; D perhaps matches TRBD2 (6 bases). Germline CDR1 is SGHAT and CDR2 is FQNNGV. V was shortened by 5 bases and J by 4 bases, with 12 bases between the two germline ends. CDR3 length equals 13 residues. The CDR3 DNA follows: TGTGCCAGCAGCCCGGGGGTTCGTTACGAGCAGTACTTC. Translation gives CASSPGVRYEQYF.

The rearrangement uses TRBV7-2 and TRBJ1-1, with 8 bases lining up with TRBD1. Germline CDR1 reads SGHTA; CDR2 reads FQGNSA. CDR3 length: 15 amino acids. The junction had 7 bases not matched to a gene; V was cut back by 0 bases and J by 7 bases. CDR3 sequence: CASSLAGTGGREAFF. CDR3 nucleotides: TGTGCCAGCAGCTTAGCTGGGACAGGAGGACGTGAAGCTTTCTTT.

The chain is built from TRBV5-6 and TRBJ1-3; D remains ambiguous. CDR1 SGHDT and CDR2 YYEEEE come from the germline V gene. The V gene lost 3 bases and the J gene lost 0 bases, with 4 bases spanning the gap. The CDR3 totals 13 residues. CDR3 residues: CASSSLSGNTIYF. The CDR3 region has the DNA TGTGCCAGCAGCTCCCTCTCTGGAAACACCATATATTTT.

In this sample, this clone turned up a few times. The CDR3 coding sequence is TGTGCCAGCAGCTCAAACAGGGGGCTGGACACAGATACGCAGTATTTT. Translation: CASSSNRGLDTDTQYF. The chain employs TRBV7-3 and TRBJ2-3; 9 positions agree with TRBD1. The CDR3 runs to 16 residues. J gave up 2 bases and V 4 bases, and 7 bases lay outside the gene matches. Germline CDR1 and CDR2: SGHTA and FQGTGA.

CDR3 nucleotide sequence: TGTGCCAGCAGTTTATCGTTTCTCACAGGGCAGTATGAAAAACTGTTTTTT. It codes for CASSLSFLTGQYEKLFF. The chain joins TRBV27 to TRBJ1-4; D may be TRBD1 (6 bases). V was clipped by 0 bases and J by 6 bases, with 17 bases between them. The CDR3 has 17 residues. Germline V gene sequence: CDR1 MNHEY, CDR2 SMNVEV (reference sequence). The full variable domain, with the rest looked up from reference TRBV27 and TRBJ1-4, is EAQVTQNPRYLITVTGKKLTVTCSQNMNHEYMSWYRQDPGLGLRQIYYSMNVEVTDKGDVPEGYKVSRKEKRNFPLILESPSPNQTSLYFCASSLSFLTGQYEKLFFGSGTQLSVL.

This clone was seen at least ten times. The V and J genes are TRBV4-1 and TRBJ2-2, with 9 bases fitting TRBD1. V lost 4 bases to trimming and J lost 4 bases; unmatched junction nucleotides: 4. Per germline, CDR1 MGHRA and CDR2 YSYEKL. There are 15 residues in the CDR3. CDR3 DNA: TGCGCCAGCAGCCCGGGACAGGGCGGCACCGGGGAGCTGTTTTTT. It yields the protein CASSPGQGGTGELFF.